This T cell receptor beta chain was documented in a study of CD8+ T cells in alopecia areata. Across the study: Dosing spanned 6 to 18 months on tofacitinib, then 6 months off drug. Broader study findings: One nonresponder leaves baseline CD8+ expansion's link to response uncertain.

Concerning this clone: The antigen is undetermined.

CDR1 is LNHDA, CDR2 SQIVND, per germline (reference sequence). V was pared by 6 bases and J by 4 bases, with 9 bases between. The CDR3 spans 12 residues. Reverse transcribed after extraction, RNA yielded cDNA as the sequencing template. Data came from immunoSEQ multiplex PCR; TCRdb stores just in-frame clones and leaves some out. This sample carries roughly 280,000 clones, about 60% of them seen once, and the ten largest clones take around 0.84%. The treatment: oral pan-JAK inhibitor, 5-10 mg twice daily. The study team obtained lesional scalp punch biopsies and peripheral blood from alopecia areata patients.

The clonotype comes from a human donor with alopecia areata. The material was CD4+ T cells sorted from blood, obtained at roughly week 53, from a patient treated with tofacitinib. The V and J genes are TRBV19 and TRBJ1-1; D gene uncertain. CDR3 region: CASRREPTEAFF. The CDR3 DNA sequence: TGTGCCAGTAGGAGAGAGCCCACTGAAGCTTTCTTT.